One and the same sample provided the 4 T cell receptor beta chains below, sequenced in a study of cytomegalovirus exposure and HLA in healthy donors. PCR employed 60 Vbeta and 13 Jbeta primers. Assay used: immunoSEQ multiplex PCR; TCRdb lists only in-frame clones, some missing. The table shows about 78,000 clones, with around 70% occurring only once. Sequenced sample: PBMCs. These receptors were collected from a woman in her thirties or forties in good health and CMV-seropositive.

Only a few counts were recorded for this clone. V and J are TRBV6-4 and TRBJ1-6; TRBD1 is a possible D gene (5 bases). The germline V gene has CDR1 MRHNA and CDR2 SNTAGT. Trimming shortened V by 3 bases and J by 7 bases, and 10 bases separated the two germline ends. The CDR3 length is 14 residues. This CDR3 is CASSEGLPNSPLHF. The CDR3 DNA is TGTGCCAGCAGTGAGGGGCTACCGAATTCACCCCTCCACTTT.

As regards this clone: Sequence at one end of the junction differs from germline and may be a read error. This sequence joins TRBV6-6 and TRBJ2-5; 7 nucleotides match TRBD1. Per the germline V gene, CDR1 is MNHNY and CDR2 is SVGAGI (reference sequence). CDR3 length equals 15 residues. The CDR3 DNA reads TGTGCCACCAGTACATTGATAGGACAGGTTTCATCCCAGTACTTC. It codes for CATSTLIGQVSSQYF.

The chain carries TRBV29-1 and TRBJ2-3; 8 nucleotides match TRBD2. This CDR3 is 19 amino acids long. Germline V gene data show CDR1 as SQVTM and CDR2 as ANQGSEA. V shed 4 bases, J shed 3 bases, and the junction held 21 bases outside the gene matches. The CDR3 DNA reads as TGCAGCGTTGTTGAGGGGACGGGGCTCAGCGGGAGAAGGACAGATACGCAGTATTTT. It encodes CSVVEGTGLSGRRTDTQYF.

This clone was seen more than once but under ten times. The chain couples TRBV27 to TRBJ2-2, with 7 positions matching TRBD1. With V trimmed by 6 bases and J by 6 bases, 7 bases remained unmatched. Germline V CDR1 and CDR2: MNHEY, SMNVEV (reference sequence). This CDR3 spans 14 amino acids. The CDR3 DNA reads TGTGCCAGCAGACTTGGCGACAGGGCCGGGGAGCTGTTTTTT. It translates to CASRLGDRAGELFF.